These T cell receptor beta chains were read from a single sample in a study of early T cells in non-severe SARS-CoV-2 infection. MiXCR, applied by TCRdb to the 5' RACE reads, yields one record per CDR3 protein. The sample lists 45,000 to 55,000 distinct CDR3 sequences; roughly an eighth were seen once. The sample comprised whole blood. These receptors came from an adult who was a healthcare worker with PCR-confirmed SARS-CoV-2 infection or an uninfected control (not recorded which). The conserved cysteine and the conserved F or W are not part of the CDR3 here. The order of the fields is V gene, J gene, CDR3 protein.

v_gene: TRBV7-2
j_gene: TRBJ1-1
CDR3aa: ASSLDFNPAPEDTEAF

v_gene: TRBV7-9
j_gene: TRBJ2-5
CDR3aa: ASSLAGGNQETQY

v_gene: TRBV29-1
j_gene: TRBJ1-1
CDR3aa: SVEDRGGSTEAF

v_gene: TRBV7-9
j_gene: TRBJ1-2
CDR3aa: ASSDGLFYGYT

v_gene: TRBV10-2
j_gene: TRBJ2-3
CDR3aa: ASSEGSSGLSWGTDTQY

v_gene: TRBV14
j_gene: TRBJ1-5
CDR3aa: ASSQEDNQPQH

v_gene: TRBV5-4
j_gene: TRBJ1-2
CDR3aa: ASSYTGVLYGYT

v_gene: TRBV7-9
j_gene: TRBJ2-1
CDR3aa: ASSTSRGSYNEQF

v_gene: TRBV5-1
j_gene: TRBJ2-2
CDR3aa: TSSLPPTRGIGELF

v_gene: TRBV7-9
j_gene: TRBJ2-5
CDR3aa: ASSWTGGKETQY

v_gene: TRBV7-2
j_gene: TRBJ1-6
CDR3aa: ASSPYPGQGNSPLH

v_gene: TRBV30
j_gene: TRBJ1-4
CDR3aa: AWQTGGEKLF

v_gene: TRBV29-1
j_gene: TRBJ2-3
CDR3aa: SALAGGVTDTQY

v_gene: TRBV14
j_gene: TRBJ2-1
CDR3aa: ASSQDSSGSLPF

v_gene: TRBV3-1
j_gene: TRBJ2-1
CDR3aa: ASSQDFSDEQF

v_gene: TRBV5-1
j_gene: TRBJ2-7
CDR3aa: ASSPGTDHEQY

v_gene: TRBV7-2
j_gene: TRBJ2-1
CDR3aa: ASSSQPYNEQF

v_gene: TRBV18
j_gene: TRBJ1-2
CDR3aa: ASSPLEGGGANYGYT

v_gene: TRBV25-1
j_gene: TRBJ2-7
CDR3aa: ASRGQGASYEQY

v_gene: TRBV20-1
j_gene: TRBJ2-5
CDR3aa: SAGDPSTGEETQY

v_gene: TRBV9
j_gene: TRBJ2-3
CDR3aa: ASSVFGGVGTDTQY

v_gene: TRBV6-6
j_gene: TRBJ2-3
CDR3aa: ASSYPTRLAGPIGTDTQY

v_gene: TRBV2
j_gene: TRBJ2-2
CDR3aa: ASRTGTSWTGELF

v_gene: TRBV5-6
j_gene: TRBJ2-7
CDR3aa: ASGQGWDRTYEQY

v_gene: TRBV3-1
j_gene: NA
CDR3aa: ASSQGGTQY

v_gene: TRBV29-1
j_gene: TRBJ2-7
CDR3aa: SVALRDRGYEQY

v_gene: TRBV20-1
j_gene: TRBJ2-1
CDR3aa: SARIQGPYNEQF

v_gene: TRBV4-1
j_gene: TRBJ1-4
CDR3aa: ASSHVTGGRPNEKLF

v_gene: TRBV2
j_gene: TRBJ1-2
CDR3aa: ASTKEREANYGYT

v_gene: TRBV11-2
j_gene: TRBJ1-1
CDR3aa: ASRVRGADTEAF

v_gene: TRBV6-1
j_gene: TRBJ2-3
CDR3aa: ASSVRAGQNIRDTQY

v_gene: TRBV5-5
j_gene: TRBJ2-7
CDR3aa: ASSLAGGVTYEQY